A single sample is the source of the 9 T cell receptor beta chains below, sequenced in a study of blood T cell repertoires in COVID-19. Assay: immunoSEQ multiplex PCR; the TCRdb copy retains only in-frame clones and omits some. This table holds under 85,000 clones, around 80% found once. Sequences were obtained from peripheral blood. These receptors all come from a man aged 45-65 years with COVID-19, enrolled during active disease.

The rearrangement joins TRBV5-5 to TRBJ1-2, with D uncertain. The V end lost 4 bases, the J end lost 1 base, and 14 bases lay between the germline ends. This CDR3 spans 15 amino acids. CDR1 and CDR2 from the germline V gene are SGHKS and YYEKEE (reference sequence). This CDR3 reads CASSLDGVLNYGYTF. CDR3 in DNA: TGTGCCAGCAGCCTCGACGGAGTACTTAACTATGGCTACACCTTC. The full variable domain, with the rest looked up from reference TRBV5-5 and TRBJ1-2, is DAGVTQSPTHLIKTRGQQVTLRCSPISGHKSVSWYQQVLGQGPQFIFQYYEKEERGRGNFPDRFSARQFPNYSSELNVNALLLGDSALYLCASSLDGVLNYGYTFGSGTRLTVV.

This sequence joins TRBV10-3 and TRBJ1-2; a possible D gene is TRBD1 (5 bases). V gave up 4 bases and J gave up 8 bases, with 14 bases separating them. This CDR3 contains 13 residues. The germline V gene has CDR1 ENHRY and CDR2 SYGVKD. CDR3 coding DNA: TGTGCCATCAGTGGTAGAGGGGAGGGAGGCTACACCTTC. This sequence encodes CAISGRGEGGYTF.

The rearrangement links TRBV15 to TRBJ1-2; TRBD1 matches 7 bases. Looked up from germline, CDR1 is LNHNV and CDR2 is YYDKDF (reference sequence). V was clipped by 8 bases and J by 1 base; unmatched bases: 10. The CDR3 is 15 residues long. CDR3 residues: CATSQTGKYNYGYTF. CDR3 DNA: TGTGCCACCTCCCAGACAGGGAAATATAACTATGGCTACACCTTC.

CDR3 bases: TGTGCCACCAGTGATTTTGGAGGGCCGACCGGGGAGCTGTTTTTT. Amino acid sequence: CATSDFGGPTGELFF. This chain joins TRBV24-1 and TRBJ2-2, with a tentative D call TRBD2 (6 bases). The CDR3 has 15 residues. Germline CDR1 reads KGHDR; CDR2 reads SFDVKD. Trimming took off 1 base at V and 5 bases at J, with 10 bases between the two ends.

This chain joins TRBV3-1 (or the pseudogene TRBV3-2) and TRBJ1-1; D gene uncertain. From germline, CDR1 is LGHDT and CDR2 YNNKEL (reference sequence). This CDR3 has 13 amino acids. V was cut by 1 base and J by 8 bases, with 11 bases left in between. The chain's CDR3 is CASSQGRGKEAFF. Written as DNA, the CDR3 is TGTGCCAGCAGCCAAGGACGGGGTAAAGAAGCTTTCTTT.

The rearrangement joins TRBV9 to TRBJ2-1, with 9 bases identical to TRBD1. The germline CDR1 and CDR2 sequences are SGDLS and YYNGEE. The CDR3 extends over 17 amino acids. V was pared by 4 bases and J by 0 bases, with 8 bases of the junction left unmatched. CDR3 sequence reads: CASSPRTGAGSYNEQFF. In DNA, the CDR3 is TGTGCCAGCAGCCCCAGGACAGGGGCCGGCTCCTACAATGAGCAGTTCTTC.

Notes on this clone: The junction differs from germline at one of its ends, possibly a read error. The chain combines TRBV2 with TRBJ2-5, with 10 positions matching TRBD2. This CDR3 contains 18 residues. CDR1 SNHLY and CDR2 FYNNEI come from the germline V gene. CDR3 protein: CASSESWLAGAHQETRYF. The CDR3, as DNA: TGTGCCAGCAGTGAATCGTGGCTAGCGGGGGCCCACCAAGAGACCCGGTACTTC.

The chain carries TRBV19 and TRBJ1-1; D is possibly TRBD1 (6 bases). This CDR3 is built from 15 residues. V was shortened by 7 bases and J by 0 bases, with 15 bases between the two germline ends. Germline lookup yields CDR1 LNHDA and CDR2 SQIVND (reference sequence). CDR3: CASTPGQTLNTEAFF. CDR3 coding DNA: TGTGCCAGTACCCCAGGACAGACGTTGAACACTGAAGCTTTCTTT.

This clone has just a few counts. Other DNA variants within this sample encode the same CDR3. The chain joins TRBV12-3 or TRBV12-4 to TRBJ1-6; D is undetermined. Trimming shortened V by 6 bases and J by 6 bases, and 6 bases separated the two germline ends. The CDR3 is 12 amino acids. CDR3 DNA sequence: TGTGCCAGCAGCTCCGGTAATTCACCCCTCCACTTT. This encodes CASSSGNSPLHF.